The clone carrying this T cell receptor beta chain occurred once. Its target is not known. The record originates from a study of T cell repertoires and HLA-DP antigens. Germline CDR1 and CDR2: SNHLY and FYNNEI. Trimming left V 4 bases short and J 7 bases short, with 22 bases between. The CDR3 runs to 17 residues. CD4+ T cells were isolated untouched, about 97.7% pure. The primer mix covered 54 TRBV segments and 13 TRBJ segments. Here immunoSEQ multiplex PCR was the method, and the copy in TCRdb shows in-frame clones only, minus some. The sample shows more than 90,000 clones, 80% to 95% of them seen only once.

This TCR was sampled from a young woman in good health and CMV-seronegative. Sequencing was carried out using CD4+ T cells from PBMCs. The chain combines TRBV2 with TRBJ2-2; possibly TRBD1 for D (7 bases). This CDR3 is CASSGAPPGGGGGELFF. For the CDR3, the DNA is TGTGCCAGCAGTGGGGCCCCCCCAGGGGGAGGAGGCGGGGAGCTGTTTTTT.